This TCR beta chain appears in the sequencing data of a study of technical replicates of blood from several donors. Method: immunoSEQ multiplex PCR; TCRdb's copy keeps in-frame clones and lacks some. The sample lists about 89,000 clones, around 95% occurring once. Specimen: T cells isolated from PBMCs. The sequence was obtained from a human donor in good health.

Written as DNA, the CDR3 is TGTGCCAGCAGCTTGGTGCCGGGGGGGCCGGAGACCCAGTACTTC. It translates to CASSLVPGGPETQYF. This chain connects TRBV5-5 to TRBJ2-5; 8 positions agree with TRBD2. With V trimmed by 0 bases and J by 5 bases, 6 bases remained unmatched. CDR1 and CDR2 from the germline V gene are SGHKS and YYEKEE (reference sequence). The CDR3 loop spans 15 amino acids.